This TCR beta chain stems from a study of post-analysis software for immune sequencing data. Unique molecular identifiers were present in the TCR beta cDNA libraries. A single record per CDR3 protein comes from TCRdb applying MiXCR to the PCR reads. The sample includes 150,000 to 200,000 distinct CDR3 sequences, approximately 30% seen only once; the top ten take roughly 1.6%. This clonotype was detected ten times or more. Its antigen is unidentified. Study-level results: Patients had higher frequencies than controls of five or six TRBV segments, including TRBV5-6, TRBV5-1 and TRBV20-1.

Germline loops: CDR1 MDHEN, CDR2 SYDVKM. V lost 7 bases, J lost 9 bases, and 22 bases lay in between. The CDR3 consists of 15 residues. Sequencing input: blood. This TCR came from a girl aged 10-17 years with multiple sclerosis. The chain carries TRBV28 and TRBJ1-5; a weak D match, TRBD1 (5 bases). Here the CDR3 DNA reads TGTGCCAGCAACATGGGGCCGGAGCGTGGGGGGCCCCAGCATTTT. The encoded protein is CASNMGPERGGPQHF.